Below are 9 T cell receptor beta chains sequenced from a single sample in a study of cytomegalovirus exposure and HLA in healthy donors. Using immunoSEQ multiplex PCR, the repertoire was profiled, and TCRdb retains in-frame clones only, with some absent. The table includes around 200,000 clones, approximately 84% detected once. Sequencing was done on a sample of PBMCs. The receptors were sampled from a woman younger than 30 in good health and CMV-seropositive.

The chain combines TRBV5-1 with TRBJ2-5; 7 bases are a match to TRBD2. The CDR3 has 14 amino acids. J lost 3 bases, V lost 4 bases, and 6 bases had no gene match. Germline-derived CDR1 and CDR2 are SGHRS and YFSETQ. Here the CDR3 DNA reads TGCGCCAGCAGCAGCGGGACGCAAAAAGAGACCCAGTACTTC. Amino acids: CASSSGTQKETQYF.

The rearrangement uses TRBV5-4 and TRBJ2-3, with 8 bases matching TRBD1. The germline CDR1 and CDR2 sequences are SGHNT and YYREEE (reference sequence). V gave up 4 bases and J gave up 6 bases; unmatched junction bases: 7. There are 14 residues in the CDR3. This CDR3 reads CASSPWTGMDTQYF. CDR3 bases: TGTGCCAGCAGCCCCTGGACAGGGATGGATACGCAGTATTTT.

The chain carries TRBV4-2 and TRBJ2-2; D is unresolved. This CDR3 has 12 residues. The V end was cut by 3 bases, the J end by 7 bases, with 6 bases between. Germline-derived CDR1 and CDR2 are LGHNA and YNFKEQ. CDR3 nucleotides: TGTGCCAGCAGCCAGAGGAGCGGGGAGCTGTTTTTT. This translates into CASSQRSGELFF.

The chain joins TRBV4-3 to TRBJ1-5, with D uncertain. Trimming stripped 0 bases from V and 0 bases from J, with 6 bases between. The CDR3 is 15 residues long. CDR1 is LGHNA, CDR2 YSLEER, per germline. CDR3: CASSQDTSSNQPQHF. DNA of the CDR3: TGCGCCAGCAGCCAAGATACATCTAGCAATCAGCCCCAGCATTTT.

This clone has a single count. The chain combines TRBV5-1 with TRBJ1-1, with a possible D match to TRBD1 (5 bases). Trimming left V 0 bases short and J 4 bases short, with 16 bases between. Germline V CDR1 and CDR2: SGHRS, YFSETQ. CDR3 length equals 16 residues. Written as DNA, the CDR3 is TGCGCCAGCAGCTTGGAGACGATCAGGGTCGGCACTGAAGCTTTCTTT. Translated, it gives CASSLETIRVGTEAFF.

This chain links TRBV7-6 with TRBJ2-1; 7 positions agree with TRBD1. The CDR3 loop spans 16 amino acids. CDR1 is SGHVS and CDR2 is FNYEAQ in the germline V gene. V shed 5 bases and J 4 bases; nucleotides not matched to a gene: 11. CDR3 region: CASSRPRTGEYNEQFF. The CDR3 DNA is TGTGCCAGCAGCCGCCCGAGGACAGGAGAATACAATGAGCAGTTCTTC.

This clone was picked up a small number of times. The rearrangement uses TRBV6-6 and TRBJ1-5; D call uncertain. The CDR3 is 15 amino acids. Germline CDR1 MNHNY, CDR2 SVGAGI (reference sequence). V shed 0 bases and J shed 3 bases, with 9 bases lying between them. As DNA, the CDR3 is TGTGCCAGCAGTTACTCGGGAGGCACCAATCAGCCCCAGCATTTT. As protein: CASSYSGGTNQPQHF.

This sequence joins TRBV20-1 and TRBJ2-1; D is unclear. The ends were cut back, 8 bases at V and 6 bases at J, with 11 bases in the middle. The CDR3 spans 11 residues. Germline V gene sequence: CDR1 DFQATT, CDR2 SNEGSKA (reference sequence). The CDR3 region is CSRFFGNEQFF. The CDR3 DNA reads TGCAGTCGCTTCTTCGGCAATGAGCAGTTCTTC.

The V gene is TRBV5-4, the J gene TRBJ1-2; 9 positions match TRBD1. This CDR3 contains 17 residues. V shed 4 bases, J shed 0 bases, and the junction held 10 bases outside the gene matches. Germline V gene data show CDR1 as SGHNT and CDR2 as YYREEE (reference sequence). The chain's CDR3 is CASSGSGQGFSNYGYTF. CDR3 sequence (DNA): TGTGCCAGCAGCGGATCGGGACAGGGTTTTTCTAACTATGGCTACACCTTC.